This T cell receptor beta chain was captured by sequencing in a study of cytomegalovirus exposure and HLA in healthy donors. On the study more broadly: HLA-typed donors contributed 80 million to 85 million unique TCRs, which were held in an early data release.

With 60 Vbeta and 13 Jbeta primers, the PCR was carried out. The protocol was immunoSEQ multiplex PCR, while the TCRdb copy is restricted to in-frame clones and leaves out a portion. The table records about 160,000 clones, 70% to 80% of them present only once. This clone was counted a few times. Its cognate antigen is unknown. General observations from the study: Links to common viral pathogens appeared, in a later analysis, for several of the most significant clusters. Overall, 164 TCR beta chains were annotated as cytomegalovirus-associated. Confirmation was obtained in vitro that a few CMV-associated chains are specific for CMV antigens.

This CDR3 is built from 17 residues. Germline lookup yields CDR1 LGHNA and CDR2 YSLEER. Trimming removed 1 base from V and 8 bases from J, with 18 bases in between. The sample consisted of PBMCs. V and J are TRBV4-3 and TRBJ1-6; perhaps TRBD1 as D (6 bases). The clonotype was recovered from a man aged 50 or older in good health and CMV-seropositive. CDR3 nucleotide sequence: TGCGCCAGCAGCCAAGGGGCTTGGGGGACAAATTATTCACCCCTCCACTTT. As protein: CASSQGAWGTNYSPLHF.